A selection of T cell receptor beta chains follows, all from one sample in a study of blood T cell repertoires in COVID-19. The method was immunoSEQ multiplex PCR; TCRdb's version includes in-frame clones alone and lacks a portion of them. This sample yields fewer than 250,000 clones, of which around 84% are seen a single time; 3% to 3.5% belongs to the top ten. Sequenced material: peripheral blood. The receptors were sampled from a man in his sixties with acute or convalescent COVID-19. Both conserved end residues are part of each CDR3. D genes are given only for firm matches. Rows give clone size only sometimes, using once, few, many, or a class for an expanded clone.

j_call cdr3_length clone_size v_call d_call cdr3_aa cdr3_nt
TRBJ1-4 17 . TRBV6-2/TRBV6-3 . CASSYSVSGTTNEKLFF TGTGCCAGCAGTTACTCGGTCTCCGGGACAACTAATGAAAAACTGTTTTTT
TRBJ1-2 11 . TRBV7-9 . CASSREFGYTF TGTGCCAGCAGCCGAGAGTTTGGCTACACCTTC
TRBJ2-1 15 . TRBV11-2 TRBD2 CASSLVRGRANEQFF TGTGCCAGCAGCTTAGTTCGTGGGAGGGCCAATGAGCAGTTCTTC
TRBJ1-4 14 . TRBV19 TRBD1 CASSPTGSREKLFF TGTGCCAGTAGTCCGACAGGGAGTAGGGAAAAACTGTTTTTT
TRBJ1-1 14 few TRBV11-2 . CASTPLAGSAEAFF TGTGCCAGCACCCCCCTGGCTGGGAGTGCTGAAGCTTTCTTT
TRBJ2-5 16 . TRBV5-1 . CASSSSGTGYQETQYF TGCGCCAGCAGCTCCAGCGGGACAGGCTATCAAGAGACCCAGTACTTC
TRBJ2-5 15 . TRBV7-6 . CASSLSTGLQETQYF TGTGCCAGCAGCTTGTCGACAGGATTACAAGAGACCCAGTACTTC
TRBJ2-7 14 . TRBV6-2/TRBV6-3 . CASSRDSPAAEQYF TGTGCCAGCAGTCGGGACTCCCCGGCCGCCGAGCAGTACTTC
TRBJ1-6 14 . TRBV10-3 TRBD1 CAISGDSSMSSLHF TGTGCCATCAGTGGGGACAGTAGTATGTCGTCCCTCCACTTT
TRBJ2-1 16 . TRBV19 TRBD1 CASSSPGTGGRNEQFF TGTGCCAGTAGTAGCCCCGGGACAGGGGGACGCAATGAGCAGTTCTTC
TRBJ2-7 13 . TRBV10-3 TRBD2 CAISEWEGYEQYF TGTGCCATCAGTGAGTGGGAGGGGTACGAGCAGTACTTC
TRBJ1-2 16 . TRBV15 TRBD1 CATSRVLGAGGAGYTF TGTGCCACCAGCAGAGTCCTGGGGGCAGGGGGCGCTGGCTACACCTTC
TRBJ2-3 14 . TRBV15 . CATASEGGADTQYF TGTGCCACCGCTTCTGAGGGGGGGGCCGATACGCAGTATTTT
TRBJ2-7 13 . TRBV2 . CASSAREAYEQYF TGTGCCAGCAGTGCCAGGGAGGCTTACGAGCAGTACTTC
TRBJ2-3 17 . TRBV2 TRBD1 CASSHFRDRGGTDTQYF TGTGCCAGCAGTCATTTCCGGGACAGGGGGGGTACAGATACGCAGTATTTT
TRBJ1-2 15 . TRBV7-8 . CASSSGQLNNYGYTF TGTGCCAGCAGCTCTGGACAGCTCAACAACTATGGCTACACCTTC
TRBJ2-3 16 few TRBV4-1 . CASSQVGQGKRDTQYF TGCGCCAGCAGCCAAGTTGGGCAGGGAAAGAGGGATACGCAGTATTTT
TRBJ1-5 14 few TRBV19 . CASKLGGSNQPQHF TGTGCCAGTAAGCTGGGGGGTAGCAATCAGCCCCAGCATTTT
TRBJ1-2 14 few TRBV2 . CASEPGAPRGGYTF TGTGCCAGCGAGCCAGGGGCCCCAAGGGGAGGCTACACCTTC
TRBJ2-7 12 . TRBV10-3 . CAITNGIYEQYF TGTGCCATCACTAACGGTATCTACGAGCAGTACTTC
TRBJ2-7 15 . TRBV11-2 . CASSLVQGSSYEQYF TGTGCCAGCAGCTTAGTCCAGGGAAGCTCCTACGAGCAGTACTTC
TRBJ1-2 15 . TRBV7-6 TRBD1 CASSLAPTGGYGYTF TGTGCCAGCAGCTTAGCCCCGACAGGGGGCTATGGCTACACCTTC
TRBJ2-3 17 . TRBV7-2 . CASSLAPAPSGSDTQYF TGTGCCAGCAGCTTAGCCCCTGCCCCCTCGGGGTCGGATACGCAGTATTTT
TRBJ2-3 17 few TRBV11-2 . CASSLVPGKLATDTQYF TGTGCCAGCAGCTTAGTCCCGGGGAAGCTGGCCACAGATACGCAGTATTTT
TRBJ2-7 16 . TRBV5-1 . CASSYVLTEIPYEQYF TGCGCCAGCAGCTACGTTTTGACAGAGATACCTTACGAGCAGTACTTC
TRBJ1-1 13 . TRBV6-5 . CASRRQTNTEAFF TGTGCCAGCAGAAGACAGACGAACACTGAAGCTTTCTTT
TRBJ1-6 14 . TRBV30 . CAWRGGDFTSPLHF TGTGCCTGGAGAGGGGGGGACTTCACTTCACCCCTCCACTTT
TRBJ1-4 16 few TRBV2 TRBD1 CASSFTQGVTNEKLFF TGTGCCAGCAGTTTCACACAGGGGGTCACTAATGAAAAACTGTTTTTT
TRBJ2-3 12 . TRBV7-9 . CAGAAGTDTQYF TGTGCCGGGGCGGCAGGCACAGATACGCAGTATTTT
TRBJ1-1 15 . TRBV12-5 . CASGLSGGVRTEAFF TGTGCTAGTGGTTTATCCGGAGGGGTTAGGACTGAAGCTTTCTTT
TRBJ2-7 12 . TRBV6-5 . CASSSDRYEQYF TGTGCCAGCAGTTCCGACAGGTACGAGCAGTACTTC
TRBJ2-3 13 . TRBV6-4 . CASSLELTDTQYF TGTGCCAGTTCGCTGGAGCTCACAGATACGCAGTATTTT
TRBJ1-2 15 . TRBV7-2 TRBD1 CASSFPGQGVVGYTF TGTGCCAGCAGCTTTCCGGGACAGGGGGTGGTTGGCTACACCTTC
TRBJ1-3 15 . TRBV11-2 . CASSLVRGSGNTIYF TGTGCCAGCAGCTTAGTTCGAGGCTCTGGAAACACCATATATTTT
TRBJ1-3 14 many TRBV19 TRBD1 CASDDRGLGNTIYF TGTGCCAGTGATGACAGGGGGCTTGGAAACACCATATATTTT
TRBJ1-3 15 . TRBV9 TRBD1 CASSDTGGSGNTIYF TGTGCCAGCAGCGATACAGGGGGATCGGGAAACACCATATATTTT
TRBJ2-7 16 . TRBV19 TRBD1 CASSPTRKGAAYEQYF TGTGCCAGTAGTCCCACCCGTAAGGGGGCTGCCTACGAGCAGTACTTC
TRBJ1-1 12 . TRBV28 . CASSFSDTGAFF TGTGCCAGCAGTTTTTCTGACACAGGAGCTTTCTTT
TRBJ2-3 16 few TRBV4-2 TRBD2 CASSGSGGGSTDTQYF TGTGCCAGCAGCGGAAGCGGGGGGGGCAGCACAGATACGCAGTATTTT
TRBJ1-2 13 . TRBV7-9 TRBD1 CASSLGDSGNYTF TGTGCCAGCAGCTTGGGGGACAGCGGCAACTACACCTTC
TRBJ2-1 18 . TRBV10-1 . CASSEWCILMSSYNEQFF TGCGCCAGCAGTGAGTGGTGCATTCTGATGAGCTCCTACAATGAGCAGTTCTTC
TRBJ2-7 16 . TRBV5-5 . CASSTDQRQSSYEQYF TGTGCCAGCAGCACCGACCAGAGACAGAGCTCCTACGAGCAGTACTTC
TRBJ1-2 15 few TRBV27 TRBD1 CATFGPGGLYYGYTF TGTGCCACCTTTGGCCCAGGGGGCTTATACTATGGCTACACCTTC
TRBJ1-4 14 once TRBV28 . CASSSPPTNEKLFF TGTGCCAGCAGTTCCCCCCCTACTAATGAAAAACTGTTTTTT
TRBJ1-1 13 once TRBV7-9 . CASSSGRGTEAFF TGTGCCAGCAGCTCAGGCAGGGGCACTGAAGCTTTCTTT
TRBJ2-1 13 . TRBV6-6 TRBD2 CAILTSPNNEQFF TGTGCCATCTTGACTAGCCCCAACAATGAGCAGTTCTTC
TRBJ1-2 15 . TRBV5-1 TRBD1 CASSLEGQPNYGYTF TGCGCCAGCAGCTTGGAGGGACAGCCTAACTATGGCTACACCTTC
TRBJ2-7 14 . TRBV28 TRBD1 CASSFGQGYYEQYF TGTGCCAGCAGTTTCGGACAGGGATACTACGAGCAGTACTTC
TRBJ2-5 13 . TRBV4-1 . CASSPSGQETQYF TGCGCCAGCAGCCCAAGCGGGCAAGAGACCCAGTACTTC
TRBJ2-2 16 . TRBV19 . CASSIGGSQNTGELFF TGTGCCAGTAGTATAGGGGGCAGCCAGAACACCGGGGAGCTGTTTTTT
TRBJ2-5 12 . TRBV11-2 . CASSRSGETQYF TGTGCCAGCAGCCGCAGCGGGGAGACCCAGTACTTC
TRBJ1-3 16 . TRBV7-9 . CASGGELQSSGNTIYF TGTGCCAGCGGAGGGGAATTACAGAGCTCTGGAAACACCATATATTTT
TRBJ1-6 13 . TRBV11-2 TRBD1 CASSPDRASPLHF TGTGCCAGCAGCCCTGACAGGGCTTCACCCCTCCACTTT
TRBJ2-5 18 . TRBV10-3 TRBD2 CAISDPRLAGGSQETQYF TGTGCCATCAGTGACCCCAGACTAGCGGGGGGGTCCCAAGAGACCCAGTACTTC
TRBJ2-3 14 . TRBV5-6 TRBD1 CASSFGQGARTQYF TGTGCCAGCAGCTTCGGCCAGGGGGCTCGTACGCAGTATTTT
TRBJ2-3 13 . TRBV19 TRBD2 CASSFPGGNTQYF TGTGCCAGTAGTTTCCCGGGAGGGAATACGCAGTATTTT
TRBJ2-7 12 . TRBV24-1 . CATTLGRGEQYF TGTGCCACCACCCTCGGGAGAGGCGAGCAGTACTTC
TRBJ2-2 16 few TRBV7-6 . CASSAGASGYTGELFF TGTGCCAGCAGCGCAGGGGCTAGCGGCTACACCGGGGAGCTGTTTTTT
TRBJ2-2 16 . TRBV6-2/TRBV6-3 . CASSYEGRLNTGELFF TGTGCCAGCAGTTACGAGGGCCGCCTGAACACCGGGGAGCTGTTTTTT